These 13 T cell receptor beta chains were all obtained from the same sample, sequenced in a study of T cells in Graves' hyperthyroidism and ophthalmopathy. TCR beta CDR3 sequences were amplified from RNA transcripts. The HTBI primer set was used in a first-round RT-PCR of the TCR CDR3. TCRdb re-derived calls from the multiplex PCR reads in MiXCR, one entry per CDR3 protein. The profile shows more than 650,000 distinct CDR3 sequences, 11% to 15% of them singletons. The sequencing sample was made of blood. The origin of the receptors is a woman in her late teens or twenties with Graves' hyperthyroidism.

This clonotype was seen repeatedly, ten times or more. The chain recombines TRBV13 with TRBJ2-2, with TRBD2 matching 8 bases. The CDR3 consists of 15 residues. V dropped 7 bases and J dropped 7; count of bases not matched to a gene: 11. Germline CDR1 PRHDT, CDR2 FYEKMQ (reference sequence). The CDR3 nucleotides are TGTGCCAGCACCCTTTCGGGAGGGGCGTACGGGGAGCTGTTTTTT. Its translation is CASTLSGGAYGELFF. Supplemented by reference TRBV13 and TRBJ2-2, the full variable domain reads AAGVIQSPRHLIKEKRETATLKCYPIPRHDTVYWYQQGPGQDPQFLISFYEKMQSDKGSIPDRFSAQQFSDYHSELNMSSLELGDSALYFCASTLSGGAYGELFFGEGSRLTVL.

The CDR3 DNA follows: TGTGCCAGCAGTGTCAGGGTCGGTAGTGAAAAACTGTTTTTT. Translation: CASSVRVGSEKLFF. This sequence joins TRBV6-1 and TRBJ1-4, with TRBD1 as a possible D gene (5 bases). Germline V gene data show CDR1 as MNHNS and CDR2 as SASEGT. This CDR3 is 14 amino acids long. The V gene lost 4 bases and the J gene lost 7 bases, with 13 bases spanning the gap.

This clonotype was observed many times. The J gene is TRBJ2-1, the V gene TRBV9, with D possibly matching TRBD1 (5 bases). V was trimmed by 3 bases and J by 0 bases, leaving 10 bases between them. Germline V lookup: CDR1 SGDLS, CDR2 YYNGEE. The CDR3 has 15 residues. The CDR3 region is CASSEQESSYNEQFF. Here the CDR3 DNA reads TGTGCCAGCAGCGAACAGGAAAGCTCCTACAATGAGCAGTTCTTC.

Many counts were recorded for this clonotype. Here the CDR3 reads CASSDGLAGGGDTQYF. The CDR3 coding sequence is TGTGCCAGCAGCGACGGACTAGCGGGAGGGGGAGATACGCAGTATTTT. The chain is built from TRBV7-2 and TRBJ2-3, with 15 positions matching TRBD2. The CDR3 runs 16 residues. The V gene end was trimmed by 5 bases and the J gene end by 5 bases; junction bases not matched to a gene: 5. In germline, CDR1 is SGHTA, CDR2 FQGNSA. Drawing the rest from reference TRBV7-2 and TRBJ2-3, the complete variable domain is GAGVSQSPSNKVTEKGKDVELRCDPISGHTALYWYRQSLGQGLEFLIYFQGNSAPDKSGLPSDRFSAERTGGSVSTLTIQRTQQEDSAVYLCASSDGLAGGGDTQYFGPGTRLTVL.

This clonotype was observed many times. A much larger clone is a single base away; this may be a read error. The chain couples TRBV14 to TRBJ2-7; D call uncertain. The CDR3 covers 12 residues. V was cut by 0 bases and J by 5 bases, with 5 bases left in between. Germline CDR1 is SGHDN and CDR2 is FVKESK. CDR3 sequence (DNA): TGTGCCAGCAGCCAAGATTCCCACGAGCAGTACTTC. Translating gives CASSQDSHEQYF.

This clonotype was recorded many times. The chain couples TRBV20-1 to TRBJ2-7; 7 bases match TRBD2. Germline CDR1 reads DFQATT; CDR2 reads SNEGSKA (reference sequence). The CDR3 covers 17 residues. J gave up 2 bases and V 3 bases, and 16 bases lay outside the gene matches. The CDR3 region has the DNA TGCAGTGCTAGTAGCGGGTCAGCGGAATTTTACGCCTACGAGCAGTACTTC. Protein product: CSASSGSAEFYAYEQYF.

This chain joins TRBV11-3 and TRBJ2-7, with D possibly TRBD2 on 5 matching bases. Germline assignment: CDR1 SGHNT and CDR2 YENEEA. The length of the CDR3 is 15 residues. The ends were cut back, 1 base at V and 0 bases at J, with 10 bases in the middle. The CDR3 sequence: CASSLGTSSSYEQYF. The CDR3 bases are TGTGCCAGCAGCTTAGGGACTTCCAGCTCCTACGAGCAGTACTTC.

The chain uses TRBV3-1 and TRBJ2-3; the D call may be TRBD1 or TRBD2 (6 bases each). Trimming removed 4 bases from V and 1 base from J, with 15 bases in between. CDR1 LGHDT and CDR2 YNNKEL come from the germline V gene (reference sequence). The CDR3 extends over 16 amino acids. This chain's CDR3 is CASSPMVGGGTDTQYF. For the CDR3, the DNA is TGTGCCAGCAGCCCAATGGTGGGGGGCGGCACAGATACGCAGTATTTT.

The chain employs TRBV28 and TRBJ2-2; TRBD2 aligns across 8 bases. Germline trimming cut 6 bases from V and 6 bases from J; bases unmatched to any gene: 18. Germline CDR1 is MDHEN and CDR2 is SYDVKM. The CDR3 contains 18 residues. The CDR3 bases are TGTGCCAGCAGGCCCTCTCCCAGCGGGAGTTCGGCCCCCGGGGAGCTGTTTTTT. This encodes CASRPSPSGSSAPGELFF.

This clonotype was seen more than once but under ten times. The chain has TRBV6-4 and TRBJ1-1; D uncertain. The CDR3 consists of 13 residues. With 4 bases removed from V and 4 bases from J, the gap between germline ends came to 10 bases. Germline values: CDR1 MRHNA, CDR2 SNTAGT. This CDR3 is CASSGSLGTEAFF. The CDR3 DNA reads as TGTGCCAGCAGTGGCTCATTAGGCACTGAAGCTTTCTTT.

There are many counts of this clonotype. The chain employs TRBV2 and TRBJ2-1, with D perhaps assigned TRBD1 or TRBD2 (5 bases each). Germline V lookup: CDR1 SNHLY, CDR2 FYNNEI. The CDR3 covers 11 residues. Trimming shortened V by 6 bases and J by 10 bases, and 10 bases separated the two germline ends. CDR3 DNA: TGTGCCAGCAGCGGGACCTGGGAGCAGTTCTTC. It encodes CASSGTWEQFF.

The chain employs TRBV10-3 and TRBJ1-5; D is possibly TRBD1 (6 bases). Germline CDR1 is ENHRY and CDR2 is SYGVKD. The CDR3 is made up of 15 amino acids. Trimming took off 0 bases at V and 4 bases at J, with 10 bases between the two ends. The CDR3 bases are TGTGCCATCAGTGAGTCTCAGGGGTTGAATCAGCCCCAGCATTTT. Translated, it gives CAISESQGLNQPQHF.

This clonotype appeared many times. This chain connects TRBV28 to TRBJ2-7; the D gene could be TRBD1 or TRBD2 (6 bases each). The CDR3 has 14 residues. Germline V gives CDR1 MDHEN, CDR2 SYDVKM. With 8 bases removed from V and 5 bases from J, the gap between germline ends came to 19 bases. The CDR3 region is CASGRGGGQDEQYF. In DNA, the CDR3 is TGTGCCAGCGGAAGAGGAGGGGGACAAGACGAGCAGTACTTC. The variable domain in full, with the rest retrieved from reference TRBV28 and TRBJ2-7, is DVKVTQSSRYLVKRTGEKVFLECVQDMDHENMFWYRQDPGLGLRLIYFSYDVKMKEKGDIPEGYSVSREKKERFSLILESASTNQTSMYLCASGRGGGQDEQYFGPGTRLTVT.